Below, 8 T cell receptor beta chains from the same sample are listed, as sequenced in a study of blood T cell repertoires in COVID-19. TCRdb's copy holds only in-frame clones and misses some; the assay was immunoSEQ multiplex PCR. Among about 54,000 clones listed, about 90% were seen once. Sequencing used peripheral blood. All receptors derive from a woman aged 55 to 70 with active or convalescent COVID-19.

The V gene is TRBV2, the J gene TRBJ2-3; perhaps TRBD1 as D (5 bases). Per the germline V gene, CDR1 is SNHLY and CDR2 is FYNNEI. V dropped 6 bases and J dropped 4 bases, with 8 bases sitting between them. The CDR3 is made up of 12 amino acids. CDR3 sequence (DNA): TGTGCCAGCAGAGCAGGGCCAGATACGCAGTATTTT. Translation: CASRAGPDTQYF.

The chain couples TRBV2 to TRBJ2-5; weak D call: TRBD1 (5 bases). Germline CDR1 reads SNHLY; CDR2 reads FYNNEI. The CDR3 totals 15 residues. The germline V and J ends were trimmed by 5 bases and 2 bases, with 15 bases remaining between them. CDR3 in amino acids: CASSLDNVRQETQYF. Written as DNA, the CDR3 is TGTGCCAGCAGTCTGGACAACGTCAGGCAAGAGACCCAGTACTTC.

A single count supports this clone. J is TRBJ2-3 and V is TRBV9; 9 nucleotides align to TRBD2. The CDR3 is 15 amino acids. The V and J ends lost 4 bases and 6 bases, in that order; junction bases with no gene match: 9. Germline V lookup: CDR1 SGDLS, CDR2 YYNGEE. CDR3 region: CASSSLAGSPDTQYF. The CDR3 coding sequence is TGTGCCAGCAGCTCCCTAGCGGGGTCCCCGGATACGCAGTATTTT.

This chain uses TRBV28 with TRBJ2-2, with 7 bases lining up with TRBD1. CDR3 length equals 14 residues. With 4 bases clipped from V and 5 bases from J, the junction kept 4 bases outside the gene matches. Germline CDR1 and CDR2: MDHEN and SYDVKM. This CDR3 is CASSSSTGTGELFF. CDR3 in DNA: TGTGCCAGCAGTTCCTCGACAGGGACCGGGGAGCTGTTTTTT.

This clone has a single count. This chain joins TRBV3-1 (or the pseudogene TRBV3-2) and TRBJ2-7; a possible D gene is TRBD1 (5 bases). The CDR3 has 15 residues. CDR1 is LGHDT, CDR2 YNNKEL, per germline (reference sequence). V lost 4 bases and J lost 0, with 13 bases in between. The CDR3 nucleotides read TGTGCCAGCAGCCCGCATGGCAGGGACTCCTACGAGCAGTACTTC. Protein product: CASSPHGRDSYEQYF.

The chain recombines TRBV11-2 with TRBJ1-1; D not certain. The V end was cut by 1 base, the J end by 4 bases, with 10 bases between. The CDR3 runs to 14 residues. Germline CDR1 is SGHAT and CDR2 is FQNNGV. The CDR3 bases are TGTGCCAGCAGCTTAGCTACAGTGGGCACTGAAGCTTTCTTT. Encoded protein: CASSLATVGTEAFF. Looking up the rest from reference TRBV11-2 and TRBJ1-1 gives the full variable domain: EAGVAQSPRYKIIEKRQSVAFWCNPISGHATLYWYQQILGQGPKLLIQFQNNGVVDDSQLPKDRFSAERLKGVDSTLKIQPAKLEDSAVYLCASSLATVGTEAFFGQGTRLTVV.

The chain has TRBV28 and TRBJ1-2; 8 positions agree with TRBD1. The trim removed 1 base at V and 4 bases at J, leaving 14 bases unmatched. CDR3 length equals 18 residues. Germline CDR1 reads MDHEN; CDR2 reads SYDVKM. Here the CDR3 reads CASSLSGDGRGLSYGYTF. Written as DNA, the CDR3 is TGTGCCAGCAGTTTATCGGGCGACGGCAGGGGGCTGAGCTATGGCTACACCTTC.

The chain carries TRBV19 and TRBJ1-4; a weak D match, TRBD1 (5 bases). Germline lookup yields CDR1 LNHDA and CDR2 SQIVND (reference sequence). The V end was cut by 9 bases, the J end by 8 bases, with 13 bases between. The CDR3 contains 12 residues. CDR3 DNA: TGTGCCAGCAGGGCGATGTTGGAAAAACTGTTTTTT. Residues: CASRAMLEKLFF.